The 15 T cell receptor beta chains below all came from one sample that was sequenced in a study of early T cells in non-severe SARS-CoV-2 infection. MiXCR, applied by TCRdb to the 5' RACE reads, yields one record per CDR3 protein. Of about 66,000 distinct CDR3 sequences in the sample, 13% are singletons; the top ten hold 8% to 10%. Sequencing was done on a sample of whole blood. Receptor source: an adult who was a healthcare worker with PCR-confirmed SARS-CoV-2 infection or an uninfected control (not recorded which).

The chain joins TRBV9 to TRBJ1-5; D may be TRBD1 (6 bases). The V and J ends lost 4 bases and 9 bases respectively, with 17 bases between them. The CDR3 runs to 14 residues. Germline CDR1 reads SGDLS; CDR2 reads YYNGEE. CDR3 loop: CASSTRGGQSPQHF. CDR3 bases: TGTGCCAGCAGCACCCGCGGGGGGCAATCGCCCCAGCATTTT.

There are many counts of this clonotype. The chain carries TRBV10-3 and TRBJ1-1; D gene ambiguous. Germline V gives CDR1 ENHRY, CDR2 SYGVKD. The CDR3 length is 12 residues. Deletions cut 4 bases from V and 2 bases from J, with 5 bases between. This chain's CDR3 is CAISGYNTEAFF. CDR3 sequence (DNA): TGTGCCATCAGTGGATATAACACTGAAGCTTTCTTT.

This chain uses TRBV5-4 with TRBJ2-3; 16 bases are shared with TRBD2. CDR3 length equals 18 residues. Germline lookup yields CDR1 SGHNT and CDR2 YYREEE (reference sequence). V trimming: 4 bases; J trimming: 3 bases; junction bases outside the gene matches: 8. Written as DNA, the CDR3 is TGTGCCAGCAGCCTTCCGGGACTAGCGGGAGGGCCAACAGATACGCAGTATTTT. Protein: CASSLPGLAGGPTDTQYF.

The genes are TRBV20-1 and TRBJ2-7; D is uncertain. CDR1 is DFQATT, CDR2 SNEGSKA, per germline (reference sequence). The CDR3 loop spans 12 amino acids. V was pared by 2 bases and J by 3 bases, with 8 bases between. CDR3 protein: CSARMGDYEQYF. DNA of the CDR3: TGCAGTGCTAGAATGGGCGACTACGAGCAGTACTTC.

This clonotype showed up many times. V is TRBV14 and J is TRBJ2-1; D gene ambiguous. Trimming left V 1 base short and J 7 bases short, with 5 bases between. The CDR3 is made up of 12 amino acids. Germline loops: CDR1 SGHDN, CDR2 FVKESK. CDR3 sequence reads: CASSQGTNEQFF. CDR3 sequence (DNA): TGTGCCAGCAGCCAAGGGACGAATGAGCAGTTCTTC.

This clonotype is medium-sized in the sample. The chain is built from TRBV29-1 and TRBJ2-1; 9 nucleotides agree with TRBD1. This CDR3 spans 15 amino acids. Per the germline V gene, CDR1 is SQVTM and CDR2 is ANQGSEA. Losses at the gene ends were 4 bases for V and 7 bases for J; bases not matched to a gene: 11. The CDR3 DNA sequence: TGCAGCGTTGCGGCGCCGGGACAGGGTTGGAATGAGCAGTTCTTC. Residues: CSVAAPGQGWNEQFF.

DNA for the CDR3: TGTGCCAGCAGGGAAGTGGCTAGCGGGAGTAACGAGCAGTACTTC. The encoded protein is CASREVASGSNEQYF. The genes are TRBV27 and TRBJ2-7; 10 bases agree with TRBD2. Germline V gene lookup returns CDR1 MNHEY and CDR2 SMNVEV (reference sequence). Trimming removed 6 bases from V and 5 bases from J; junction bases left unmatched: 10. The CDR3 length is 15 residues.

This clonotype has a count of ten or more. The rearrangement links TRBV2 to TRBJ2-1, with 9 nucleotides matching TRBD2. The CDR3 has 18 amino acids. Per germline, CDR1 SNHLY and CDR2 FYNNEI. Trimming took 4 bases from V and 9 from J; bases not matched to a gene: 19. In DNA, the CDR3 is TGTGCCAGCAGTGTAAAAGCGGGAGGTTCCCCTCCATATAGTGAGCAGTTCTTC. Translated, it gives CASSVKAGGSPPYSEQFF.

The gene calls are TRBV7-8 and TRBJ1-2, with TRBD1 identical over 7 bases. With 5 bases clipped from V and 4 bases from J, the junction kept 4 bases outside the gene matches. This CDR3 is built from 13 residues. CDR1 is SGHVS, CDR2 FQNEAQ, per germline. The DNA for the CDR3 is TGTGCCAGCAGCCAGGGACAGAGCTATGGCTACACCTTC. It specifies CASSQGQSYGYTF.

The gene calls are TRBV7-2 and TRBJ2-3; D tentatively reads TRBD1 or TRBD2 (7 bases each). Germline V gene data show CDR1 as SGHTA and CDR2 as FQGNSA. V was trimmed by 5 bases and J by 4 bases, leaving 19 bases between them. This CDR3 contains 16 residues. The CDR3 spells CASSPQGEGGPDTQYF. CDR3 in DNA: TGTGCCAGCAGCCCCCAGGGGGAGGGTGGGCCAGATACGCAGTATTTT.

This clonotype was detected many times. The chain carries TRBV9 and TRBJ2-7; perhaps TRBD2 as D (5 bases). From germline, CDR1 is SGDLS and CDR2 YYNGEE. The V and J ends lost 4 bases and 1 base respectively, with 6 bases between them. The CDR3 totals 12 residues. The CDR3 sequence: CASSRDSYEQYF. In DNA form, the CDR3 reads TGTGCCAGCAGCCGGGATTCCTACGAGCAGTACTTC.

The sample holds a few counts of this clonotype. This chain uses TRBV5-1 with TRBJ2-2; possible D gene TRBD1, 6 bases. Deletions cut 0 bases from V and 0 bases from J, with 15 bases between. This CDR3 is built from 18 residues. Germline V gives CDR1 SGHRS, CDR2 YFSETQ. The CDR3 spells CASSLAVQGYPNTGELFF. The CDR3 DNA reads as TGCGCCAGCAGCTTGGCAGTACAGGGTTATCCGAACACCGGGGAGCTGTTTTTT.

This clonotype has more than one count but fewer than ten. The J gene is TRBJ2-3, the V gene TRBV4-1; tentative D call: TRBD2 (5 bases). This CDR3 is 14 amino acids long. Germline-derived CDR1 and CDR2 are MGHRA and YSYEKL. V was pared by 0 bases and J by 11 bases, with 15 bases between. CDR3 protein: CASSQERLAWLQYF. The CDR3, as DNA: TGCGCCAGCAGCCAAGAACGGCTAGCATGGTTGCAGTATTTT.

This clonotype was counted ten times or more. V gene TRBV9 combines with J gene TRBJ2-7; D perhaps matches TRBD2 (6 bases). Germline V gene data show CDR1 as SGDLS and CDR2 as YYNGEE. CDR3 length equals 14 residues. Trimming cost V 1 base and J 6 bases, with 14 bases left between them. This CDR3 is CASSVSGSTSEQYF. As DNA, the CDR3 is TGTGCCAGCAGCGTATCCGGGAGCACAAGCGAGCAGTACTTC.

CDR3 nucleotide sequence: TGTGCCAGCAGCTTAACGGGCAGCTCGAATGAAAAACTGTTTTTT. Amino acid sequence: CASSLTGSSNEKLFF. This chain uses TRBV7-3 with TRBJ1-4; D unresolved. The V end lost 0 bases, the J end lost 5 bases, and 10 bases lay between the germline ends. The germline V gene has CDR1 SGHTA and CDR2 FQGTGA. The CDR3 contains 15 residues.